The clone carrying this TCR beta chain turned up a few times. Its antigen is as yet unknown. TCRdb processed the reads anew with MiXCR; each CDR3 protein has one entry. Of 400,000 or so distinct CDR3 sequences listed, under 40% are singletons. This sample stems from a study of T cell repertoires in cytomegalovirus infection. Study-level findings and limits: HLA-C-restricted CMV-specific TCR beta clonotypes prevailed in the ex vivo response.

V dropped 0 bases and J dropped 2 bases, with 16 bases sitting between them. This CDR3 region has 18 residues. Germline CDR1 MGHRA, CDR2 YSYEKL. V is TRBV4-1 and J is TRBJ1-4, with D possibly being TRBD1 (6 bases). This sequence originates from a human donor in good health (CMV status not recorded). Some clones in this sample may be carry-over from other donors' samples. Sequenced: PBMCs. For the CDR3, the DNA is TGCGCCAGCAGCCAAGATTGGGTTCACAGGGAGACTAATGAAAAACTGTTTTTT. This codes for CASSQDWVHRETNEKLFF.